This record looks at one TCR beta chain sequence and its context. Its antigen is still unknown. The data stem from a study of T cell responses to AZD1222 COVID-19 vaccine. Assay used: immunoSEQ multiplex PCR; TCRdb lists only in-frame clones, some missing. Of approximately 110,000 clones listed, nearly 90% are singletons. This CDR3 spans 11 amino acids. Per germline, CDR1 MNHEY and CDR2 SVGEGT. V was clipped by 5 bases and J by 1 base, with 2 bases between them. Findings and limits, study-wide: With two AZD1222 doses given, Spike-specific TCR breadth and depth both rose. No repertoire was sampled before or during the peak T cell response, only after it.

The receptor comes from an adult in good health. Sequencing was performed on peripheral blood, taken on day 0 of AZD1222 vaccination. The chain links TRBV6-2 or TRBV6-3 to TRBJ2-5; D gene ambiguous. In nucleotides, the CDR3 is TGTGCCAGCAGTGCCCAAGAGACCCAGTACTTC. Its protein product is CASSAQETQYF.